This is a list of T cell receptor beta chains from one sample in a study of cytomegalovirus exposure and HLA in healthy donors. Here immunoSEQ multiplex PCR was the method, and the copy in TCRdb shows in-frame clones only, minus some. The table shows about 78,000 clones, with approximately 95% occurring only once. Sequenced sample: PBMCs. The source is a man younger than 35 in good health and CMV-seropositive. The CDR3 runs from the conserved cysteine through the conserved F or W. A D gene is named only where the DNA matches it firmly. Rows give clone size only sometimes, using once, few, many, or a class for an expanded clone.

CDR3 DNA: TGTGCCAGCAACAAACCCGGGACAGTTTATCCCGGGGAGCTGTTTTTT
CDR3 protein: CASNKPGTVYPGELFF
V gene: TRBV5-4
D gene: TRBD1
J gene: TRBJ2-2
clone size: -

CDR3 DNA: TGTGCCAGCAGCCCCTGGCGGGAGGGGAGGGATACGCAGTATTTT
CDR3 protein: CASSPWREGRDTQYF
V gene: TRBV6-6
D gene: TRBD2
J gene: TRBJ2-3
clone size: -

CDR3 DNA: TGTGCCAGCAGCTTAGGGTCCGGGATAAGCAATTTGGCTGAAGCTTTCTTT
CDR3 protein: CASSLGSGISNLAEAFF
V gene: TRBV7-2
D gene: -
J gene: TRBJ1-1
clone size: -

CDR3 DNA: TGTGCCAGCAGCTTCTTTCCGCCCATCGGGACTAGCGGGAGAAATGAGCAGTTCTTC
CDR3 protein: CASSFFPPIGTSGRNEQFF
V gene: TRBV7-6
D gene: TRBD2
J gene: TRBJ2-1
clone size: -

CDR3 DNA: TGCAGCTTGGGACTAGCGGGAGATCCCAAAGAGACCCAGTACTTC
CDR3 protein: CSLGLAGDPKETQYF
V gene: TRBV29-1
D gene: TRBD2
J gene: TRBJ2-5
clone size: once

CDR3 DNA: TGTGCCAGTTCAGTAGCGGGCCCCGTCAATGAGCAGTTCTTC
CDR3 protein: CASSVAGPVNEQFF
V gene: TRBV7-8
D gene: TRBD2
J gene: TRBJ2-1
clone size: -

CDR3 DNA: TGTGCCAGCAGCTTAGATGGCACGGGCGGGGAGCTGTTTTTT
CDR3 protein: CASSLDGTGGELFF
V gene: TRBV7-6
D gene: -
J gene: TRBJ2-2
clone size: -

CDR3 DNA: TGCGCCAGCAGCCAGGCCCATACAGGAATCCAAGAGACCCAGTACTTC
CDR3 protein: CASSQAHTGIQETQYF
V gene: TRBV5-1
D gene: -
J gene: TRBJ2-5
clone size: -

CDR3 DNA: TGTGCCAGTAGTATAGGCTCCGGGACAGGGGCATGGAGGGGTAAGAACACTGAAGCTTTCTTT
CDR3 protein: CASSIGSGTGAWRGKNTEAFF
V gene: TRBV19
D gene: TRBD1
J gene: TRBJ1-1
clone size: -

CDR3 DNA: TGCGCCAGCAGCCAAGTAACACAGCCCTACGAGCAGTACTTC
CDR3 protein: CASSQVTQPYEQYF
V gene: TRBV4-1
D gene: -
J gene: TRBJ2-7
clone size: -

CDR3 DNA: TGTGCCAGCAGTTACGGGACAGGGGGCTACACCTTC
CDR3 protein: CASSYGTGGYTF
V gene: TRBV6-5
D gene: TRBD1
J gene: TRBJ1-2
clone size: -

CDR3 DNA: TGTGCCAGCAGTGACTCGGCTAGCGGGGGCTCCGGGGAGCTGTTTTTT
CDR3 protein: CASSDSASGGSGELFF
V gene: TRBV6-4
D gene: TRBD2
J gene: TRBJ2-2
clone size: few

CDR3 DNA: TGTGCCGGACACCAACAGGGTAATACGCAGTATTTT
CDR3 protein: CAGHQQGNTQYF
V gene: TRBV6-5
D gene: -
J gene: TRBJ2-3
clone size: -

CDR3 DNA: TGCAGCGTTGAAGATGGAGGCAGGGGTCACAGTCAGCCCCAGCATTTT
CDR3 protein: CSVEDGGRGHSQPQHF
V gene: TRBV29-1
D gene: -
J gene: TRBJ1-5
clone size: -

CDR3 DNA: TGTGCCAGCTCAGCGGCCCGGGGGGCGACCACTGAAGCTTTCTTT
CDR3 protein: CASSAARGATTEAFF
V gene: TRBV18
D gene: -
J gene: TRBJ1-1
clone size: -

CDR3 DNA: TGTGCCAGCAGCCCTCTCCCCGGACAGGGGTTGGGAGATACGCAGTATTTT
CDR3 protein: CASSPLPGQGLGDTQYF
V gene: TRBV7-9
D gene: TRBD1
J gene: TRBJ2-3
clone size: -

CDR3 DNA: TGTGCCAGCAGTTTAACGGGACAGGGGAGGATGAATTTT
CDR3 protein: CASSLTGQGRMNF
V gene: TRBV28
D gene: TRBD1
J gene: TRBJ1-5
clone size: -